This entry concerns a single T cell receptor (beta chain). This sample is drawn from a study of blood T cell repertoires in COVID-19. Background on the study: PBMCs, B-cell-depleted T cells, or T cells provided the cDNA or gDNA that made up the material.

The CDR3 has 18 residues. CDR1 is LNHNV, CDR2 YYDKDF, per germline (reference sequence). With V trimmed by 4 bases and J by 0 bases, 12 bases remained unmatched. Repertoires were generated with immunoSEQ multiplex PCR, while TCRdb's copy carries only in-frame clones and drops some. The table shows around 180,000 clones, with around 90% occurring only once. Sequenced input: peripheral blood. The chain uses TRBV15 and TRBJ1-1; 9 nucleotides line up with TRBD1. The origin of this receptor is a man between 60 and 75 years old with acute or convalescent COVID-19. DNA of the CDR3: TGTGCCACCAGCAAGTCAAGGGGACAGGGTGTACTGAACACTGAAGCTTTCTTT. Its translation is CATSKSRGQGVLNTEAFF.